The 22 T cell receptor beta chains below were found in one sample sequenced in a study of blood T cell repertoires in COVID-19. The assay was immunoSEQ multiplex PCR, and TCRdb's table has in-frame clones only and misses some. The sample contains some 100,000 clones, approximately 84% of which appear only once. Material for sequencing was peripheral blood. The receptors here all came from a woman in her fifties or sixties with acute or convalescent COVID-19.

This CDR3 reads CSVGGAGGTDTQYF. CDR3 nucleotides: TGCAGCGTTGGGGGAGCGGGGGGGACAGATACGCAGTATTTT. J is TRBJ2-3 and V is TRBV29-1; 10 bases map to TRBD2. CDR1 and CDR2 from the germline V gene are SQVTM and ANQGSEA. The V gene end was trimmed by 4 bases and the J gene end by 3 bases; junction bases not matched to a gene: 4. The CDR3 is 14 residues long.

About this clone: This CDR3 is missing its conserved last phenylalanine or tryptophan, likely due to a read error. Because the CDR3's place on the DNA is in doubt, the DNA is left out and the CDR3 is given as listed by TCRdb. The J gene is TRBJ1-1, the V gene TRBV6-5; TRBD1 was called by the table and not checked on the DNA. The CDR3 numbers 13 amino acids, ends counted. Per the germline V gene, CDR1 is MNHEY and CDR2 is SVGAGI. CDR3 sequence: CASSAQQGKLSSI.

The chain joins TRBV9 to TRBJ1-2, with 9 bases identical to TRBD1. The CDR3 consists of 14 residues. The germline V gene has CDR1 SGDLS and CDR2 YYNGEE. V was clipped by 3 bases and J by 2 bases; unmatched bases: 2. The CDR3 sequence: CASSAGQGNYGYTF. The CDR3 DNA reads TGTGCCAGCAGCGCGGGACAGGGCAACTATGGCTACACCTTC. Based on the CDR3 plus reference TRBV9 and TRBJ1-2, the full variable domain is DSGVTQTPKHLITATGQRVTLRCSPRSGDLSVYWYQQSLDQGLQFLIQYYNGEERAKGNILERFSAQQFPDLHSELNLSSLELGDSALYFCASSAGQGNYGYTFGSGTRLTVV.

Here the CDR3 DNA reads TGTGCCAGCAGCCCACGACAGGGTGATGGCTACACCTTC. Residues: CASSPRQGDGYTF. The chain couples TRBV6-2 or TRBV6-3 to TRBJ1-2, with 7 bases lining up with TRBD1. CDR1 is MNHEY, CDR2 SVGEGT, per germline. V dropped 6 bases and J dropped 6; count of bases not matched to a gene: 7. This CDR3 has 13 residues.

The rearrangement uses TRBV5-1 and TRBJ1-3; the D gene is possibly TRBD1 (5 bases). V lost 2 bases and J lost 1, with 10 bases in between. The CDR3 is 15 residues long. Germline V lookup: CDR1 SGHRS, CDR2 YFSETQ. The DNA of the CDR3 is TGCGCCAGCAGCTTTGACAGTCAGTCTGGAAACACCATATATTTT. Translated: CASSFDSQSGNTIYF.

This clone was counted only a few times. The V and J genes are TRBV10-3 and TRBJ1-2; D remains ambiguous. The CDR3 is made up of 16 amino acids. Germline V gives CDR1 ENHRY, CDR2 SYGVKD. Trimming removed 3 bases at V and 8 bases at J, with 22 bases between. CDR3 DNA sequence: TGTGCCATCAGTGATCCGCGGGAGGAGGGCGGAGGCGGCTACACCTTC. Translating it yields CAISDPREEGGGGYTF.

The V call is TRBV6-5, the J call TRBJ1-2, with D possibly being TRBD1 (6 bases). The CDR3 consists of 14 residues. The V end was cut by 7 bases, the J end by 0 bases, with 12 bases between. Germline CDR1 MNHEY, CDR2 SVGAGI. CDR3 sequence reads: CASTDSPANYGYTF. The CDR3 DNA reads TGTGCCAGCACGGACAGCCCAGCTAACTATGGCTACACCTTC.

This sequence joins TRBV10-1 and TRBJ2-2, with D possibly matching TRBD2 (5 bases). Germline lookup yields CDR1 WNHNN and CDR2 SYGVQD (reference sequence). The CDR3 has 19 amino acids. In DNA, the CDR3 is TGCGTCTACAAGGTTCCATTAGTTCGTGAGGGCCTAACAATTGGGGAGCTGTTTTTT. Residues: CVYKVPLVREGLTIGELFF.

J is TRBJ1-1 and V is TRBV5-4, with D hard to call. V lost 4 bases, J lost 0 bases, and 10 bases lay in between. Germline values: CDR1 SGHNT, CDR2 YYREEE (reference sequence). The CDR3 is made up of 14 amino acids. The CDR3 loop reads CASSLAVMNTEAFF. CDR3 bases: TGTGCCAGCAGCCTGGCAGTTATGAACACTGAAGCTTTCTTT.

This clone was seen a single time. This chain uses TRBV15 with TRBJ2-3; 7 positions agree with TRBD1. CDR1 is LNHNV, CDR2 YYDKDF, per germline (reference sequence). This CDR3 has 15 residues. After removal of 2 bases from V and 2 bases from J, the junction contained 4 bases not matched to a gene. The CDR3 reads CATSRQGEITDTQYF. The CDR3 nucleotides read TGTGCCACCAGCAGACAGGGGGAAATCACAGATACGCAGTATTTT.

This sequence joins TRBV28 and TRBJ1-5; 11 bases agree with TRBD1. Germline trimming cut 8 bases from V and 5 bases from J; bases unmatched to any gene: 8. Germline CDR1 MDHEN, CDR2 SYDVKM. The CDR3 is 15 residues long. CDR3 protein: CASGQGASRHQPQHF. The CDR3, as DNA: TGTGCCAGCGGACAGGGGGCGAGTAGACATCAGCCCCAGCATTTT.

This clone has ten or more counts. The V gene is TRBV11-1, the J gene TRBJ2-5, with 13 positions matching TRBD2. The germline V gene encodes CDR1 SGHAT and CDR2 FQDESV (reference sequence). The ends lost 9 bases at V and 6 bases at J; junction bases unmatched: 10. CDR3 size: 15 residues. For the CDR3, the DNA is TGTGCCAGTTCGTTCACCGGGACTAGCGGGAAGACCCAGTACTTC. Protein sequence: CASSFTGTSGKTQYF.

The V call is TRBV5-1, the J call TRBJ2-2; TRBD1 matches at 11 bases. The CDR3 extends over 15 amino acids. With 2 bases clipped from V and 10 bases from J, the junction kept 7 bases outside the gene matches. The germline V gene has CDR1 SGHRS and CDR2 YFSETQ. The DNA of the CDR3 is TGCGCCAGCAGCTTTTCCGGACAGGGGGCTATGGAGCTGTTTTTT. Translating gives CASSFSGQGAMELFF.

This clone appeared once. The chain is built from TRBV2 and TRBJ1-2, with 10 bases lining up with TRBD1. This CDR3 spans 14 amino acids. From germline, CDR1 is SNHLY and CDR2 FYNNEI. With V trimmed by 6 bases and J by 4 bases, 5 bases remained unmatched. DNA for the CDR3: TGTGCCAGCAGGGGACAGGGGCAGAGCTATGGCTACACCTTC. Translation: CASRGQGQSYGYTF.

V usage is TRBV9 and J usage is TRBJ1-2; 11 bases are a match to TRBD1. Germline assignment: CDR1 SGDLS and CDR2 YYNGEE. V trimming: 4 bases; J trimming: 6 bases; junction bases outside the gene matches: 5. This CDR3 is built from 14 residues. The CDR3 loop reads CASSSRTGGNGYTF. The CDR3 bases are TGTGCCAGCAGCTCACGGACAGGGGGCAATGGCTACACCTTC.

V is TRBV2 and J is TRBJ1-6; D is perhaps TRBD1 (6 bases). Trimming took 0 bases from V and 0 from J, leaving 6 bases between them. CDR3 size: 16 residues. The germline CDR1 and CDR2 sequences are SNHLY and FYNNEI. CDR3 nucleotides: TGTGCCAGCAGTGAAGCAGGGGGCTCCTATAATTCACCCCTCCACTTT. It encodes CASSEAGGSYNSPLHF. The full variable domain, in which reference TRBV2 and TRBJ1-6 provide the parts outside the CDR3, is EPEVTQTPSHQVTQMGQEVILRCVPISNHLYFYWYRQILGQKVEFLVSFYNNEISEKSEIFDDQFSVERPDGSNFTLKIRSTKLEDSAMYFCASSEAGGSYNSPLHFGNGTRLTVT.

The J gene is TRBJ1-2, the V gene TRBV24-1; no clear D. V was pared by 4 bases and J by 8 bases, with 16 bases between. The CDR3 extends over 14 amino acids. Germline CDR1 KGHDR, CDR2 SFDVKD. The CDR3 protein is CATSESARRGGYTF. In DNA form, the CDR3 reads TGTGCCACCAGTGAGTCGGCTCGGAGAGGAGGCTACACCTTC.

The DNA of the CDR3 is TGTGCCTGGAGTGTCCGGTTTACTACCTATGGCTACACCTTC. This sequence encodes CAWSVRFTTYGYTF. The J gene is TRBJ1-2, the V gene TRBV30; D is unresolved. The CDR3 covers 14 residues. Trimming shortened V by 0 bases and J by 4 bases, and 12 bases separated the two germline ends. Germline V CDR1 and CDR2: GTSNPN, SVGIG (reference sequence).

The gene calls are TRBV21-1 and TRBJ1-3. TRBV21-1 is described as a pseudogene. The CDR3 has 18 amino acids. The CDR3 sequence: CASSPREGGDYSGNTIYF. CDR3 in DNA: TGTGCCAGCAGTCCCAGGGAGGGGGGGGATTACTCTGGAAACACCATATATTTT.

The V and J genes are TRBV5-8 and TRBJ2-1, with 7 bases matching TRBD1. This CDR3 is built from 15 residues. The junction had 5 bases not matched to a gene; V was cut back by 5 bases and J by 0 bases. The germline CDR1 and CDR2 sequences are SGHTS and YDEGEE. In DNA form, the CDR3 reads TGTGCCAGCAGTCATGACAGGGACTCCTACAATGAGCAGTTCTTC. Residues: CASSHDRDSYNEQFF.

This chain links TRBV6-5 with TRBJ2-7; TRBD1 matches at 11 bases. The V gene end was trimmed by 7 bases and the J gene end by 5 bases; junction bases not matched to a gene: 10. The CDR3 sequence is 15 residues long. The germline V gene encodes CDR1 MNHEY and CDR2 SVGAGI. The CDR3 DNA is TGTGCCAGCAAGGGATTAGGGACAGGGGGAAACGAGCAGTACTTC. This gives the protein CASKGLGTGGNEQYF.

J is TRBJ2-3 and V is TRBV27; 9 bases map to TRBD2. CDR1 and CDR2 from the germline V gene are MNHEY and SMNVEV (reference sequence). CDR3 length equals 18 residues. V gave up 1 base and J gave up 1 base; unmatched junction bases: 9. The CDR3 loop reads CASSLFTPLAGRTDTQYF. Here the CDR3 DNA reads TGTGCCAGCAGTTTATTCACCCCACTAGCGGGCCGCACAGATACGCAGTATTTT.